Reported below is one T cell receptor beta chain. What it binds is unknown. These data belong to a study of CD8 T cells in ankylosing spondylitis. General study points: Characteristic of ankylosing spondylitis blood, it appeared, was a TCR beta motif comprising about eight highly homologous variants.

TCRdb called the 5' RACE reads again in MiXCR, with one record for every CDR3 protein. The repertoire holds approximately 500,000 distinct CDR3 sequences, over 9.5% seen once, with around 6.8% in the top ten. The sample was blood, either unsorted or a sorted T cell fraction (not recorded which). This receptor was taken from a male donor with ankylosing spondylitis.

DNA of the CDR3: TGCGCCACCACTGAACCCTCCGCAGCCGATCGCTTGGGGGGCTACACCTTC. Translation gives CATTEPSAADRLGGYTF. The chain combines TRBV10-2 with TRBJ1-2, with D uncertain. This CDR3 contains 17 residues. Germline-derived CDR1 and CDR2 are WSHSY and SAAADI. V shed 10 bases and J shed 8 bases, with 32 bases lying between them.